The present TCR beta chain was sequenced within a study of T cell repertoires in cytomegalovirus infection. TCRdb reprocessed the reads via MiXCR and lists one record per CDR3 protein. The sample has 250,000 to 300,000 distinct CDR3 sequences; over 15% are singletons. Material for sequencing was CD8+ T cells from PBMCs. This receptor was obtained from a human donor in good health (CMV status not recorded). Some clones in this sample may be carry-over from other donors' samples.

Here the CDR3 reads CASSQDWSGGTDTQYF. The CDR3 bases are TGCGCCAGCAGCCAAGATTGGTCGGGGGGGACAGATACGCAGTATTTT. This rearrangement joins TRBV4-3 to TRBJ2-3; 8 positions agree with TRBD2. The J segment lost 3 bases and the V segment lost 0 bases, leaving 5 bases of the junction unmatched. CDR1 LGHNA and CDR2 YSLEER come from the germline V gene. The CDR3 extends over 16 amino acids.